These 18 T cell receptor beta chains came from one sample sequenced in a study of human T cells and chemical hapten exposure. Time point noted: pre-sensitization, week 0. This sample's treatment: therapeutic diphenylcyclopropenone sensitization with weekly scalp DPC. Each CDR3 protein is one row after TCRdb ran MiXCR on the RACE reads. This table holds 80,000 to 95,000 distinct CDR3 sequences, 9.6% found once. The sample was whole blood, taken in connection with sensitization to the hapten diphenylcyclopropenone (DPC). The source of these receptors is a woman in her thirties or forties with alopecia areata. Some clones in this sample may be carry-over from other donors' samples.

This clonotype was detected a few times. This chain connects TRBV6-6 to TRBJ2-3; possible D gene TRBD1, 5 bases. Germline CDR1 and CDR2: MNHNY and SVGAGI (reference sequence). V was pared by 6 bases and J by 4 bases, with 8 bases between. The CDR3 is 12 amino acids. The CDR3 is CASRVGADTQYF. The CDR3, as DNA: TGTGCCAGCAGGGTAGGGGCAGATACGCAGTATTTT.

This sequence joins TRBV29-1 and TRBJ2-3; D is possibly TRBD2 (5 bases). V lost 7 bases and J lost 4, with 18 bases in between. CDR1 SQVTM and CDR2 ANQGSEA come from the germline V gene. The CDR3 is 14 residues long. The CDR3 sequence: CSAEKRLAPDTQYF. For the CDR3, the DNA is TGCAGCGCGGAGAAACGGCTAGCTCCAGATACGCAGTATTTT.

This clonotype was detected ten times or more. The chain combines TRBV3-1 with TRBJ2-5; 9 nucleotides match TRBD2. The CDR3 totals 17 residues. Germline V gene sequence: CDR1 LGHDT, CDR2 YNNKEL (reference sequence). Trimming cost V 1 base and J 5 bases; bases outside gene matches: 11. This CDR3 is CASSQVGLARSGETQYF. The CDR3 DNA is TGTGCCAGCAGCCAAGTCGGACTAGCGCGCTCGGGGGAGACCCAGTACTTC.

The rearrangement links TRBV7-9 to TRBJ2-7; no clear D. Trimming removed 7 bases at V and 2 bases at J, with 12 bases between. CDR1 and CDR2 from the germline V gene are SEHNR and FQNEAQ (reference sequence). The CDR3 consists of 13 residues. CDR3 nucleotides: TGTGCCAGCACCCCTGGCGCCGCCTACGAGCAGTACTTC. Translated: CASTPGAAYEQYF.

This clonotype has at least ten counts. The chain is built from TRBV7-8 and TRBJ2-1; D is unresolved. Per the germline V gene, CDR1 is SGHVS and CDR2 is FQNEAQ. This CDR3 region has 15 residues. The V end was cut by 0 bases, the J end by 4 bases, with 10 bases between. In nucleotides, the CDR3 is TGTGCCAGCAGCTTAGCAGGGTCCCAGTACAATGAGCAGTTCTTC. Protein product: CASSLAGSQYNEQFF.

This clonotype has a handful of counts. This chain connects TRBV3-1 to TRBJ1-5; D gene unclear. Trimming stripped 2 bases from V and 3 bases from J, with 8 bases between. The CDR3 extends over 14 amino acids. The V gene's germline CDR1 is LGHDT and CDR2 YNNKEL (reference sequence). The CDR3 coding sequence is TGTGCCAGCAGCCAAAGACGGGACAATCAGCCCCAGCATTTT. Its translation: CASSQRRDNQPQHF.

To note about this clonotype: This clone may be a read error of a much larger clone one base away. The V gene is TRBV3-1, the J gene TRBJ2-7; D is ambiguous. Germline V CDR1 and CDR2: LGHDT, YNNKEL (reference sequence). Trimming took 1 base from V and 7 from J, leaving 14 bases between them. The CDR3 is 14 amino acids. The CDR3 spells CASSQVNPSGEQYF. The CDR3 DNA sequence: TGTGCCAGCAGCCAAGTTAACCCCTCTGGGGAGCAGTACTTC.

This clonotype has at least ten counts. This CDR3 reads CAWSRTGTEAFF. The CDR3 DNA is TGTGCCTGGAGTAGGACAGGCACTGAAGCTTTCTTT. This rearrangement joins TRBV30 to TRBJ1-1, with 7 positions matching TRBD1. The germline V gene has CDR1 GTSNPN and CDR2 SVGIG (reference sequence). V lost 2 bases, J lost 4 bases, and 1 base stayed unmatched. This CDR3 spans 12 amino acids.

This clonotype showed up many times. This sequence joins TRBV5-1 and TRBJ2-5; D may be TRBD2 (5 bases). This CDR3 comprises 13 residues. Deletions cut 0 bases from V and 3 bases from J, with 6 bases between. Germline CDR1 reads SGHRS; CDR2 reads YFSETQ. For the CDR3, the DNA is TGCGCCAGCAGCTTGGGGGGAGAAGAGACCCAGTACTTC. Its protein product is CASSLGGEETQYF.

The CDR3 DNA is TGTGCCAGCTCACCAGGGGGTCGGAGGGCTGAAGCTTTCTTT. Translation gives CASSPGGRRAEAFF. This chain uses TRBV18 with TRBJ1-1; weak D call: TRBD1 (5 bases). The CDR3 totals 14 residues. The V end lost 2 bases, the J end lost 6 bases, and 13 bases lay between the germline ends. Germline lookup yields CDR1 KGHSH and CDR2 LQKENI.

This clonotype was detected a few times. J is TRBJ2-5 and V is TRBV6-6; TRBD2 matches at 8 bases. Germline V gene lookup returns CDR1 MNHNY and CDR2 SVGAGI (reference sequence). This CDR3 comprises 15 residues. Losses at the gene ends were 0 bases for V and 7 bases for J; bases not matched to a gene: 7. Written as DNA, the CDR3 is TGTGCCAGCAGTTACTCGTCTCTAGCGGGCGGGACCCAGTACTTC. Protein sequence: CASSYSSLAGGTQYF.

V is TRBV20-1 and J is TRBJ1-5; 7 bases are shared with TRBD1. Germline lookup yields CDR1 DFQATT and CDR2 SNEGSKA (reference sequence). This CDR3 region has 14 residues. V gave up 4 bases and J gave up 0 bases; unmatched junction bases: 3. The CDR3 loop reads CSAIGTDSNQPQHF. CDR3 sequence (DNA): TGCAGTGCTATCGGGACAGATAGCAATCAGCCCCAGCATTTT.

This clonotype occurred many times. The chain joins TRBV29-1 to TRBJ1-2; 7 nucleotides line up with TRBD1. In germline, CDR1 is SQVTM, CDR2 ANQGSEA. The CDR3 is made up of 14 amino acids. Trimming removed 1 base from V and 2 bases from J; junction bases left unmatched: 4. Here the CDR3 reads CSVEGQGENYGYTF. The CDR3 region has the DNA TGCAGCGTTGAAGGGCAGGGGGAAAACTATGGCTACACCTTC.

This clonotype appeared many times. The gene calls are TRBV12-3 or TRBV12-4 and TRBJ2-5; 7 nucleotides line up with TRBD1. The CDR3 extends over 19 amino acids. The junction had 16 bases not matched to a gene; V was cut back by 1 base and J by 2 bases. CDR3 region: CASSLDDRVGPLFQETQYF. As DNA, the CDR3 is TGTGCCAGCAGTTTAGACGACAGGGTTGGCCCTCTCTTTCAAGAGACCCAGTACTTC.

At least ten counts were recorded for this clonotype. V is TRBV6-2 or TRBV6-3 and J is TRBJ2-1; D ambiguous. Per the germline V gene, CDR1 is MNHEY and CDR2 is SVGEGT. Trimming pared 5 bases from V and 7 bases from J, leaving 6 bases between. This CDR3 spans 11 amino acids. The CDR3: CASSPRNEQFF. CDR3 coding DNA: TGTGCCAGCAGTCCTAGGAATGAGCAGTTCTTC.

The chain combines TRBV10-3 with TRBJ1-1, with TRBD1 identical over 9 bases. Germline trimming cut 6 bases from V and 4 bases from J; bases unmatched to any gene: 6. The CDR3 is made up of 14 amino acids. Germline V gene lookup returns CDR1 ENHRY and CDR2 SYGVKD. CDR3 sequence reads: CAIRWTGEGTEAFF. The CDR3 region has the DNA TGTGCCATCAGATGGACAGGGGAAGGCACTGAAGCTTTCTTT.

This clonotype was seen many times. Compared with germline, one end of the junction differs, possibly owing to a read error. The V gene is TRBV10-3, the J gene TRBJ1-2, with 10 bases that match TRBD1. CDR1 is ENHRY and CDR2 is SYGVKD in the germline V gene. CDR3 size: 15 residues. The CDR3 region has the DNA TGTGCCATATCGTACGGGACAGGGGATTACTACGGCTACACCTTC. It codes for CAISYGTGDYYGYTF.

This clonotype appeared a few times. The chain carries TRBV3-1 and TRBJ1-1, with D hard to call. Looked up from germline, CDR1 is LGHDT and CDR2 is YNNKEL (reference sequence). This CDR3 is 12 amino acids long. Trimming removed 3 bases from V and 4 bases from J, with 6 bases in between. In DNA form, the CDR3 reads TGTGCCAGCAGCCAGTATACCACTGAAGCTTTCTTT. Protein: CASSQYTTEAFF.